This T cell receptor beta chain is drawn from a study of blood T cell repertoires in COVID-19. Only in-frame clones appear in the TCRdb table, and some are missing; sequencing was by immunoSEQ multiplex PCR. The sample consists of some 210,000 clones, about four fifths of them appearing once. The CDR3 runs to 14 residues. V was pared by 8 bases and J by 1 base, with 6 bases of the junction left unmatched. Per germline, CDR1 MDHEN and CDR2 SYDVKM. Sequenced: PBMCs or T cells enriched from blood (not recorded which). The rearrangement links TRBV28 to TRBJ1-1; 8 nucleotides line up with TRBD1. The receptor was derived from a woman in her forties or fifties with acute COVID-19. DNA of the CDR3: TGTGCCAGCGGGGTCAGGGGGCAGAACACTGAAGCTTTCTTT. Its protein product is CASGVRGQNTEAFF.